This T cell receptor (beta chain) comes out of a study of blood T cell repertoires in COVID-19. Looking at the study overall: In each case, the material was cDNA or gDNA derived from T cells, B-cell-depleted T cells, or PBMCs.

Using immunoSEQ multiplex PCR, the repertoire was profiled, and TCRdb retains in-frame clones only, with some absent. The data contain under 350,000 clones, roughly 85% of them seen just once; the ten biggest clones take up 8.5% to 9.5%. Germline V gene sequence: CDR1 ENHRY, CDR2 SYGVKD. There are 13 residues in the CDR3. With V trimmed by 11 bases and J by 6 bases, 6 bases remained unmatched. This clonotype was obtained from a woman aged 45-65 years who had recovered from COVID-19. Sample: peripheral blood. The chain joins TRBV10-3 to TRBJ2-2, with 10 positions matching TRBD2. DNA of the CDR3: TGTGCCCTTGCTAGCGGGAGAGCCGGGGAGCTGTTTTTT. This codes for CALASGRAGELFF.